This T cell receptor beta chain was identified during a study of T cell responses to AZD1222 COVID-19 vaccine. Produced via immunoSEQ multiplex PCR; TCRdb's table is partial and in-frame only. This sample has 150,000 to 200,000 clones, with about 92% found just once. The clonotype comes from an adult who received the AZD1222 COVID-19 vaccine. Sequenced material: peripheral blood, taken 28 days after the second AZD1222 dose.

The CDR3 spells CATRTRGETQYF. As DNA, the CDR3 is TGTGCCACCAGGACACGGGGCGAGACCCAGTACTTC. The chain uses TRBV6-5 and TRBJ2-5, with D perhaps matching TRBD1 or TRBD2 (5 bases each). This CDR3 has 12 amino acids. The germline CDR1 and CDR2 sequences are MNHEY and SVGAGI. Between the trimmed V and J ends, which lost 10 bases and 5 bases, there was a span of 14 bases.